The 17 T cell receptor beta chains presented below share a single source sample, sequenced in a study of blood T cell repertoires in COVID-19. Data came from immunoSEQ multiplex PCR; TCRdb stores just in-frame clones and leaves some out. The sample records about 69,000 clones, 79% being singletons. The sample taken for sequencing was peripheral blood. Source of these receptors: a human donor in a cohort sampled during active COVID-19.

This rearrangement joins TRBV27 to TRBJ1-5, with a tentative D call TRBD1 (6 bases). The CDR3 covers 18 residues. V gave up 2 bases and J gave up 0 bases, with 17 bases separating them. Germline V gives CDR1 MNHEY, CDR2 SMNVEV (reference sequence). The CDR3 sequence is CASSLLSPTGYSNQPQHF. CDR3 in DNA: TGTGCCAGCAGTTTACTCTCCCCGACAGGTTATAGCAATCAGCCCCAGCATTTT.

CDR3 sequence (DNA): TGTGCCTGGAAATCCGCGGGGTTAGCTCAGCCCCAGCATTTT. Protein product: CAWKSAGLAQPQHF. The chain uses TRBV30 and TRBJ1-5; no clear D. CDR1 and CDR2 (germline): GTSNPN, SVGIG (reference sequence). Between the trimmed V and J ends, which lost 4 bases and 6 bases, there was a span of 16 bases. The CDR3 consists of 14 residues.

The chain combines TRBV27 with TRBJ2-7; 7 nucleotides match TRBD1. Germline CDR1 and CDR2: MNHEY and SMNVEV (reference sequence). This CDR3 has 15 residues. V dropped 5 bases and J dropped 3; count of bases not matched to a gene: 10. The CDR3: CASSPRPGQSYEQYF. The CDR3, as DNA: TGTGCCAGCAGTCCGCGGCCGGGACAGAGCTACGAGCAGTACTTC.

The gene calls are TRBV5-5 and TRBJ2-2; perhaps TRBD2 as D (5 bases). CDR1 and CDR2 (germline): SGHKS, YYEKEE (reference sequence). Trimming left V 4 bases short and J 5 bases short, with 9 bases between. This CDR3 spans 13 amino acids. The CDR3 sequence is CASSTRGTGELFF. The CDR3 DNA reads as TGTGCCAGCAGCACCCGCGGGACCGGGGAGCTGTTTTTT.

The chain couples TRBV29-1 to TRBJ2-7, with D perhaps matching TRBD2 (6 bases). The germline CDR1 and CDR2 sequences are SQVTM and ANQGSEA. The CDR3 totals 14 residues. V lost 0 bases and J lost 2, with 11 bases in between. The CDR3 nucleotides are TGCAGCGTTGAAGACCCCGGGAGACCCTACGAGCAGTACTTC. Translating gives CSVEDPGRPYEQYF.

This chain links TRBV27 with TRBJ2-7; D is unresolved. Germline V gene sequence: CDR1 MNHEY, CDR2 SMNVEV (reference sequence). The CDR3 spans 14 residues. Trimming pared 3 bases from V and 2 bases from J, leaving 11 bases between. The CDR3 DNA reads as TGTGCCAGCAGTTTGGGCCCGCGACCCTACGAGCAGTACTTC. Its protein product is CASSLGPRPYEQYF.

V gene TRBV20-1 combines with J gene TRBJ1-1; D is uncertain. Germline CDR1 is DFQATT and CDR2 is SNEGSKA (reference sequence). This CDR3 has 9 residues. Trimming left V 3 bases short and J 10 bases short, with 6 bases between. CDR3 residues: CSARGAAFF. The CDR3, as DNA: TGCAGTGCTAGGGGCGCAGCTTTCTTT.

In its sample, this clone was seen a few times. The chain couples TRBV6-2 or TRBV6-3 to TRBJ2-5; D ambiguous. This CDR3 has 11 residues. V shed 5 bases and J shed 5 bases, with 6 bases lying between them. Germline CDR1 and CDR2: MNHEY and SVGEGT. The CDR3 nucleotides read TGTGCCAGCAGTCGAGTGGAGACCCAGTACTTC. It specifies CASSRVETQYF.

The rearrangement uses TRBV10-3 and TRBJ2-1; 7 bases line up with TRBD2. This CDR3 has 14 residues. Germline CDR1 is ENHRY and CDR2 is SYGVKD. V trimming: 0 bases; J trimming: 4 bases; junction bases outside the gene matches: 0. The CDR3: CAISESRGYNEQFF. The CDR3 DNA follows: TGTGCCATCAGTGAGTCGCGGGGGTACAATGAGCAGTTCTTC.

CDR3 sequence: CASSLGTGLNTGELFF. CDR3 in DNA: TGCGCCAGCAGCTTAGGGACAGGATTGAACACCGGGGAGCTGTTTTTT. V is TRBV5-1 and J is TRBJ2-2; 8 nucleotides agree with TRBD1. V shed 2 bases, J shed 1 base, and the junction held 4 bases outside the gene matches. The CDR3 is 16 amino acids. Germline CDR1 SGHRS, CDR2 YFSETQ.

The V call is TRBV5-4, the J call TRBJ2-7; 8 nucleotides agree with TRBD1. This CDR3 is built from 14 residues. Trimming took 4 bases from V and 3 from J; bases not matched to a gene: 6. Germline V lookup: CDR1 SGHNT, CDR2 YYREEE (reference sequence). The CDR3 loop is CASSQQGAGYEQYF. The DNA of the CDR3 is TGTGCCAGCAGCCAGCAGGGGGCTGGCTACGAGCAGTACTTC.

This chain links TRBV6-2 or TRBV6-3 with TRBJ2-7; the match to TRBD1 covers 9 bases. Germline CDR1 reads MNHEY; CDR2 reads SVGEGT. The CDR3 extends over 19 amino acids. The trim removed 2 bases at V and 3 bases at J, leaving 17 bases unmatched. The CDR3 bases are TGTGCCAGCAGTTACCAAAAGAATATAAACAGGGGGCGAAACTACGAGCAGTACTTC. This gives the protein CASSYQKNINRGRNYEQYF.

The chain employs TRBV19 and TRBJ2-2, with TRBD1 matching 12 bases. The CDR3 extends over 17 amino acids. V was pared by 2 bases and J by 3 bases, with 4 bases of the junction left unmatched. Germline CDR1 and CDR2: LNHDA and SQIVND (reference sequence). Here the CDR3 DNA reads TGTGCCAGTAGTATAAGGGGACAGGGGGCTTACACCGGGGAGCTGTTTTTT. This codes for CASSIRGQGAYTGELFF.

The gene calls are TRBV11-2 and TRBJ2-7; D call uncertain. Between the trimmed V and J ends, which lost 5 bases and 2 bases, there was a span of 4 bases. The CDR3 totals 11 residues. The germline CDR1 and CDR2 sequences are SGHAT and FQNNGV. CDR3 region: CASSLTYEQYF. For the CDR3, the DNA is TGTGCCAGCAGCCTAACCTACGAGCAGTACTTC.

In this sample, this clone turned up a few times. The DNA for the CDR3 is TGTGCCAGCAGTTTTCGGAGTTCGGCTTTCTTT. This codes for CASSFRSSAFF. This chain links TRBV28 with TRBJ1-1; D remains unclear. Germline V gene sequence: CDR1 MDHEN, CDR2 SYDVKM. The CDR3 totals 11 residues. V shed 3 bases and J shed 11 bases, with 10 bases lying between them.

The CDR3 is CASSLRGGQGEETQYF. CDR3 nucleotides: TGTGCCAGCAGCTTACGGGGCGGACAGGGGGAAGAGACCCAGTACTTC. The gene calls are TRBV7-9 and TRBJ2-5; 10 bases map to TRBD1. The CDR3 consists of 16 residues. Germline CDR1 SEHNR, CDR2 FQNEAQ (reference sequence). The V segment lost 2 bases and the J segment 3 bases; nucleotides outside the gene matches: 6.

This clone came up once. The chain is built from TRBV6-5 and TRBJ1-6; D perhaps matches TRBD1 (5 bases). The CDR3 has 14 residues. Germline values: CDR1 MNHEY, CDR2 SVGAGI. With 9 bases removed from V and 1 base from J, the gap between germline ends came to 10 bases. The CDR3: CASEGDSYNSPLHF. CDR3 nucleotide sequence: TGTGCCAGTGAAGGGGATTCCTATAATTCACCCCTCCACTTT.